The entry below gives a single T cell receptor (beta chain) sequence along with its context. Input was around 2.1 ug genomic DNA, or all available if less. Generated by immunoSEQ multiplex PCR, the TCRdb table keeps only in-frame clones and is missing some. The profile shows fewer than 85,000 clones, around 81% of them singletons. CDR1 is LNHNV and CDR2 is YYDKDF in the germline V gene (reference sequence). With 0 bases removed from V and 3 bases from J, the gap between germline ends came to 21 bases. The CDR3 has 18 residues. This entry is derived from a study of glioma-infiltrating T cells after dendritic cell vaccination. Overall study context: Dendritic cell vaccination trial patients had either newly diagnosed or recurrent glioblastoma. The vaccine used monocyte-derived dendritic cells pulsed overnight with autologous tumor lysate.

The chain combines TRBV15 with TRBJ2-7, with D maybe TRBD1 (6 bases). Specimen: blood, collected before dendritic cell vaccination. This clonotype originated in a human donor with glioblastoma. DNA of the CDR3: TGTGCCACCAGCAGAGATCGGCCCCTACAGGGTATGAGCTACGAGCAGTACTTC. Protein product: CATSRDRPLQGMSYEQYF.